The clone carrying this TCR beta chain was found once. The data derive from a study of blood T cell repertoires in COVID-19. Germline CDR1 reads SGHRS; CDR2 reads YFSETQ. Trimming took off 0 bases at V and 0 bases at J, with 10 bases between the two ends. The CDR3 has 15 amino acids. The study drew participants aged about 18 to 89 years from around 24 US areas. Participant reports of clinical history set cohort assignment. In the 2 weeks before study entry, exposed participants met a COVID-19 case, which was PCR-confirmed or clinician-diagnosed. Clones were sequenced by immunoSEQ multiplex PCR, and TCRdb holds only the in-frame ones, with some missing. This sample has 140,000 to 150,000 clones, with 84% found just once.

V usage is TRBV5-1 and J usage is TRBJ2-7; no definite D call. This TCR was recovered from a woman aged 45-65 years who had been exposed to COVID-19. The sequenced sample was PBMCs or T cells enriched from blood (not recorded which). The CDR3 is CASSLGQRNSYEQYF. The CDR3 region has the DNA TGCGCCAGCAGCTTGGGACAAAGAAACTCCTACGAGCAGTACTTC.